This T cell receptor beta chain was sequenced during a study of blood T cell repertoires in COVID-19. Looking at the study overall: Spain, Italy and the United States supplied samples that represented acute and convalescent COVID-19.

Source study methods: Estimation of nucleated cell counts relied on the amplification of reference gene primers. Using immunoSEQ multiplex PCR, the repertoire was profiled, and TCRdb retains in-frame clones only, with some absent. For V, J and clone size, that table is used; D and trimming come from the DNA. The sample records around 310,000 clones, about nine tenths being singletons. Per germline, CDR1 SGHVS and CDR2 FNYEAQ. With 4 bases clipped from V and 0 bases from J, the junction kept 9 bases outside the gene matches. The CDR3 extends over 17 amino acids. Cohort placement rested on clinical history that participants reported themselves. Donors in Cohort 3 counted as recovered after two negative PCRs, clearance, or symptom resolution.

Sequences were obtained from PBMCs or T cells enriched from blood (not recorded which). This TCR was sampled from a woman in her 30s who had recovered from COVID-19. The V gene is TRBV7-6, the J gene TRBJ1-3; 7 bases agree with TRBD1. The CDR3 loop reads CASSSTYRGVSGNTIYF. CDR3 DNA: TGTGCCAGCAGCTCCACTTACAGGGGCGTCTCTGGAAACACCATATATTTT.